A selection of T cell receptor beta chains follows, all from one sample in a study of molecular identifiers for immune sequencing clone quantification. TCRdb redid the calling of the PCR reads with MiXCR, one entry per CDR3 protein. Of about 97,000 distinct CDR3 sequences listed, roughly a quarter are singletons. The sequencing sample was made of naive CD8+ T cells from blood, with Jurkat cell RNA spiked in. Every receptor here comes from a human donor in good health. Some libraries in this study had Jurkat cell RNA spiked in. Each CDR3 is given with its conserved first and last residue. The D gene is left open where the match is weak. The size entry is marked missing in some rows and otherwise reads once, few, many or a size class.

TRBJ2-1,many,-,TRBV28,TGTGCCACAGGCGCCTCCTACAATGAGCAGTTCTTC,CATGASYNEQFF
TRBJ2-3,many,TRBD2,TRBV11-3,TGTGCCAGCAGCTCCAGACTAGCGGGAGAGGTAGCAGATACGCAGTATTTT,CASSSRLAGEVADTQYF
TRBJ2-7,many,-,TRBV7-7,TGTGCCAGCACCCCAAATGTGGGCGGCGAGCAGTACTTC,CASTPNVGGEQYF
TRBJ2-1,many,-,TRBV5-6,TGTGCCAGCAGCTATGCCGGGGGCAGTGAGCAGTTCTTC,CASSYAGGSEQFF
TRBJ2-3,many,-,TRBV7-9,TGTGCCAGCAGCTTCACTGGGCACCGACTCACAGATACGCAGTATTTT,CASSFTGHRLTDTQYF
TRBJ1-5,many,-,TRBV6-2/TRBV6-3,TGTGCCAGCAGTTATGAGGCAGGGGTTATTAATCAGCCCCAGCATTTT,CASSYEAGVINQPQHF
TRBJ1-1,many,-,TRBV4-3,TGCGCCAGCAGCCAAGGGGAGACAGGATTTGTTACTGAAGCTTTCTTT,CASSQGETGFVTEAFF
TRBJ1-3,few,-,TRBV11-2,TGTGCCAGCAGCCCGAAGTCCGTGAACACCATATATTTT,CASSPKSVNTIYF
TRBJ2-7,many,-,TRBV5-8,TGTGCCAGCAGCTTGGAGGGGGTCGAGCAGTACTTC,CASSLEGVEQYF
TRBJ1-2,many,-,TRBV2,TGTGCCAGCCTGAGTGGTTTGTTGGTTCCGGCTAACTATGGCTACACCTTC,CASLSGLLVPANYGYTF
TRBJ2-5,-,-,TRBV4-1,TGCGCCAGCAGCCAAGATTTTGAGGGTTGGGAGACCCAGTACTTC,CASSQDFEGWETQYF
TRBJ2-7,many,-,TRBV7-9,TGCGCCAGCAGCCAAGGAGGGGTGGAGCAGTACTTC,CASSQGGVEQYF